One and the same sample provided the 17 T cell receptor beta chains below, sequenced in a study of T cell responses to AZD1222 COVID-19 vaccine. Measured with immunoSEQ multiplex PCR; TCRdb has only the in-frame clones, and not every one. The sample contains 98,000 or so clones, 93% of which appear only once. Sequencing used peripheral blood, obtained on day 0 of AZD1222 vaccination. Receptors originate from an adult in good health.

The chain has TRBV19 and TRBJ1-1; a weak D match, TRBD1 (5 bases). Germline loops: CDR1 LNHDA, CDR2 SQIVND (reference sequence). The V and J ends lost 5 bases and 3 bases respectively, with 10 bases between them. The CDR3 extends over 13 amino acids. In DNA, the CDR3 is TGTGCCAGTAGTGCAGGGCTATACACTGAAGCTTTCTTT. Translation gives CASSAGLYTEAFF.

This chain links TRBV15 with TRBJ2-3; TRBD1 matches at 10 bases. V lost 5 bases, J lost 2 bases, and 4 bases stayed unmatched. The V gene's germline CDR1 is LNHNV and CDR2 YYDKDF (reference sequence). There are 15 residues in the CDR3. CDR3 protein: CATSGGQGNTDTQYF. The CDR3 DNA reads TGTGCCACCAGCGGGGGACAGGGGAACACAGATACGCAGTATTTT. Variable domain in full (rest from reference TRBV15 and TRBJ2-3): DAMVIQNPRYQVTQFGKPVTLSCSQTLNHNVMYWYQQKSSQAPKLLFHYYDKDFNNEADTPDNFQSRRPNTSFCFLDIRSPGLGDTAMYLCATSGGQGNTDTQYFGPGTRLTVL.

The gene calls are TRBV5-4 and TRBJ2-2; the D gene is possibly TRBD2 (6 bases). This CDR3 comprises 17 residues. Looked up from germline, CDR1 is SGHNT and CDR2 is YYREEE (reference sequence). V was trimmed by 0 bases and J by 0 bases, leaving 12 bases between them. Here the CDR3 reads CASSLAASATNTGELFF. In DNA form, the CDR3 reads TGTGCCAGCAGCTTGGCAGCTAGCGCCACGAACACCGGGGAGCTGTTTTTT.

J is TRBJ1-4 and V is TRBV4-2; perhaps TRBD1 as D (6 bases). In germline, CDR1 is LGHNA, CDR2 YNFKEQ. Trimming shortened V by 4 bases and J by 7 bases, and 19 bases separated the two germline ends. This CDR3 spans 16 amino acids. CDR3 sequence reads: CASSLPGGQGSEKLFF. The CDR3 coding sequence is TGTGCCAGCAGCCTCCCAGGAGGGCAGGGGAGTGAAAAACTGTTTTTT.

This clone was detected only once. V gene TRBV7-9 combines with J gene TRBJ2-1; D gene ambiguous. The V end was cut by 8 bases, the J end by 0 bases, with 8 bases between. The CDR3 is made up of 13 amino acids. Per germline, CDR1 SEHNR and CDR2 FQNEAQ (reference sequence). The CDR3 coding sequence is TGTGCCAGCGTCGCGAGCTCCTACAATGAGCAGTTCTTC. This translates into CASVASSYNEQFF. Full variable domain (missing parts from reference TRBV7-9 and TRBJ2-1): DTGVSQNPRHKITKRGQNVTFRCDPISEHNRLYWYRQTLGQGPEFLTYFQNEAQLEKSRLLSDRFSAERPKGSFSTLEIQRTEQGDSAMYLCASVASSYNEQFFGPGTRLTVL.

In DNA form, the CDR3 reads TGCGCCAGCAGCCAGGACGCCCAATCCACCACTACCGAGCAGTACTTC. Its translation: CASSQDAQSTTTEQYF. The chain carries TRBV5-1 and TRBJ2-7; no clear D. Germline CDR1 reads SGHRS; CDR2 reads YFSETQ. Trimming removed 4 bases at V and 6 bases at J, with 23 bases between. This CDR3 has 16 residues. Looking up the rest from reference TRBV5-1 and TRBJ2-7 gives the full variable domain: KAGVTQTPRYLIKTRGQQVTLSCSPISGHRSVSWYQQTPGQGLQFLFEYFSETQRNKGNFPGRFSGRQFSNSRSEMNVSTLELGDSALYLCASSQDAQSTTTEQYFGPGTRLTVT.

This rearrangement joins TRBV18 to TRBJ1-1; the D is unclear. CDR1 and CDR2 (germline): KGHSH, LQKENI. There are 14 residues in the CDR3. Trimming cost V 5 bases and J 1 base, with 11 bases left between them. CDR3: CASSADRWNTEAFF. In DNA form, the CDR3 reads TGTGCCAGCTCAGCGGACCGCTGGAACACTGAAGCTTTCTTT. The full variable domain, in which reference TRBV18 and TRBJ1-1 provide the parts outside the CDR3, is NAGVMQNPRHLVRRRGQEARLRCSPMKGHSHVYWYRQLPEEGLKFMVYLQKENIIDESGMPKERFSAEFPKEGPSILRIQQVVRGDSAAYFCASSADRWNTEAFFGQGTRLTVV.

This rearrangement joins TRBV5-1 to TRBJ2-7, with D possibly TRBD2 on 5 matching bases. V lost 0 bases and J 7 bases, leaving 17 bases between the germline ends. The CDR3 runs 15 residues. In germline, CDR1 is SGHRS, CDR2 YFSETQ. DNA for the CDR3: TGCGCCAGCAGCTTGGTGGGAGTCACCCACGGGGAGCAGTACTTC. Amino acids: CASSLVGVTHGEQYF.

V usage is TRBV7-8 and J usage is TRBJ1-2; 8 bases agree with TRBD1. Germline lookup yields CDR1 SGHVS and CDR2 FQNEAQ. V shed 0 bases, J shed 0 bases, and the junction held 3 bases outside the gene matches. There are 16 residues in the CDR3. CDR3 sequence reads: CASSLAATGANYGYTF. CDR3 nucleotide sequence: TGTGCCAGCAGCTTAGCCGCGACAGGGGCTAACTATGGCTACACCTTC.

V usage is TRBV5-1 and J usage is TRBJ2-2; either TRBD1 or TRBD2 may supply D (5 bases each). V was pared by 0 bases and J by 1 base, with 10 bases between. This CDR3 is built from 16 residues. Germline-derived CDR1 and CDR2 are SGHRS and YFSETQ. The CDR3 DNA follows: TGCGCCAGCAGCTTGGCCTCTGGGGGGAACACCGGGGAGCTGTTTTTT. Amino acid sequence: CASSLASGGNTGELFF.

The chain uses TRBV7-9 and TRBJ2-5, with D maybe TRBD2 (6 bases). With 3 bases removed from V and 2 bases from J, the gap between germline ends came to 25 bases. The CDR3 is 19 residues long. Germline CDR1 is SEHNR and CDR2 is FQNEAQ (reference sequence). Written as DNA, the CDR3 is TGTGCCAGCAGCTTGGCCCTTATTCTCAGGGCGGCGGGGCAAGAGACCCAGTACTTC. Translation: CASSLALILRAAGQETQYF.

The chain has TRBV27 and TRBJ1-1; the match to TRBD1 covers 7 bases. CDR1 and CDR2 (germline): MNHEY, SMNVEV (reference sequence). This CDR3 contains 13 residues. V dropped 7 bases and J dropped 4; count of bases not matched to a gene: 6. CDR3 residues: CASKTGLGTEAFF. CDR3 coding DNA: TGTGCCAGCAAGACAGGGTTGGGCACTGAAGCTTTCTTT.

J is TRBJ2-2 and V is TRBV7-8; D is unclear. There are 13 residues in the CDR3. CDR1 SGHVS and CDR2 FQNEAQ come from the germline V gene. The V and J ends lost 2 bases and 5 bases respectively, with 6 bases between them. CDR3 sequence reads: CASSLLHTGELFF. The CDR3 DNA reads as TGTGCCAGCAGCTTACTTCATACCGGGGAGCTGTTTTTT.

DNA for the CDR3: TGTGCCAGCAGCGTAGGTAGGGGGGCAAGCACAGATACGCAGTATTTT. It is translated as CASSVGRGASTDTQYF. This chain uses TRBV9 with TRBJ2-3; D possibly uses TRBD1 or TRBD2 (6 bases each). Trimming took off 0 bases at V and 0 bases at J, with 11 bases between the two ends. The CDR3 length is 16 residues. Germline CDR1 SGDLS, CDR2 YYNGEE.

This clone was recorded only once. The CDR3 nucleotides read TGTGCCAGCAGCCAAGGGACCCCGGGGGATCAGCCCCAGCATTTT. The encoded protein is CASSQGTPGDQPQHF. The gene calls are TRBV3-1 (or the pseudogene TRBV3-2) and TRBJ1-5; D perhaps matches TRBD1 (5 bases). Germline CDR1 is LGHDT and CDR2 is YNNKEL (reference sequence). Trimming pared 1 base from V and 5 bases from J, leaving 12 bases between. The CDR3 length is 15 residues.

CDR3 DNA: TGTGCCAGCACGTGGGACTACCACAATGAGCAGTTCTTC. Amino acids: CASTWDYHNEQFF. The chain couples TRBV12-3 or TRBV12-4 to TRBJ2-1, with 7 bases aligning to TRBD2. J lost 5 bases, V lost 7 bases, and 5 bases had no gene match. The CDR3 runs 13 residues.

This clone was seen a few times. The chain carries TRBV6-4 and TRBJ2-1; 11 bases map to TRBD1. This CDR3 comprises 14 residues. Trimming at V came to 2 bases and at J to 8 bases, leaving 2 bases not matched to a gene. Germline V gene data show CDR1 as MRHNA and CDR2 as SNTAGT. The CDR3 nucleotides are TGTGCCAGCAGTGACGGACAGGGGGCGGATGAGCAGTTCTTC. Translating it yields CASSDGQGADEQFF.